These T cell receptor beta chains were read from a single sample in a study of STAT5B mutations in CD4+ large granular lymphocyte leukemia. The method was immunoSEQ multiplex PCR; TCRdb's version includes in-frame clones alone and lacks a portion of them. The sample consists of 37,000 or so clones, about four fifths of them appearing once. Sequencing input: CD4+ T cells from blood buffy coats. The receptors shown here come from a human donor in good health. Each CDR3 is given with its conserved first and last residue. The D gene is left open where the match is weak. Rows give clone size only sometimes, using once, few, many, or a class for an expanded clone.

D gene	clone size	CDR3 length	V gene	J gene	CDR3 protein	CDR3 DNA
TRBD1	-	14	TRBV28	TRBJ2-7	CASSTPGQVSEQYF	TGTGCCAGCAGTACCCCGGGACAGGTCTCCGAGCAGTACTTC
-	-	16	TRBV29-1	TRBJ1-4	CSVPGGGASTNEKLFF	TGCAGCGTTCCCGGTGGGGGGGCCTCAACTAATGAAAAACTGTTTTTT
-	-	15	TRBV27	TRBJ2-7	CASSLKAGFSYEQYF	TGTGCCAGCAGTTTAAAGGCGGGGTTCTCCTACGAGCAGTACTTC
TRBD2	-	13	TRBV28	TRBJ2-1	CATEWGGGGEQFF	TGTGCCACCGAGTGGGGGGGAGGTGGGGAGCAGTTCTTC
TRBD2	-	15	TRBV4-1	TRBJ2-7	CASSPGPSGRYEQYF	TGCGCCAGCAGCCCGGGCCCTAGCGGACGATACGAGCAGTACTTC
-	once	16	TRBV7-8	TRBJ1-2	CASSLRQGVRGYGYTF	TGTGCCAGCAGCCTAAGGCAGGGAGTACGTGGCTATGGCTACACCTTC
TRBD1	-	13	TRBV10-3	TRBJ2-2	CAISSKQGGELFF	TGTGCCATCAGCTCCAAACAGGGGGGGGAGCTGTTTTTT
-	-	18	TRBV7-9	TRBJ2-3	CASSFQGFRRGFTDTQYF	TGTGCCAGCAGCTTCCAGGGATTTCGTAGGGGATTCACAGATACGCAGTATTTT
-	-	13	TRBV18	TRBJ1-3	CASCEAERNTIYF	TGTGCCTCGTGTGAAGCGGAACGAAACACCATATATTTT
TRBD1	-	15	TRBV6-1	TRBJ2-7	CASSAVGQGYYEQYF	TGTGCCAGCAGTGCTGTGGGACAGGGGTATTACGAGCAGTACTTC
-	-	14	TRBV5-1	TRBJ1-4	CASSSPDGDEKLFF	TGCGCCAGCAGCTCCCCTGATGGGGATGAAAAACTGTTTTTT
-	-	14	TRBV28	TRBJ1-2	CASSLYKAPYGYTF	TGTGCCAGCAGTTTATACAAGGCCCCCTATGGCTACACCTTC
-	-	13	TRBV28	TRBJ2-7	CASRGGGTYEQYF	TGTGCCAGCCGAGGGGGAGGGACCTACGAGCAGTACTTC